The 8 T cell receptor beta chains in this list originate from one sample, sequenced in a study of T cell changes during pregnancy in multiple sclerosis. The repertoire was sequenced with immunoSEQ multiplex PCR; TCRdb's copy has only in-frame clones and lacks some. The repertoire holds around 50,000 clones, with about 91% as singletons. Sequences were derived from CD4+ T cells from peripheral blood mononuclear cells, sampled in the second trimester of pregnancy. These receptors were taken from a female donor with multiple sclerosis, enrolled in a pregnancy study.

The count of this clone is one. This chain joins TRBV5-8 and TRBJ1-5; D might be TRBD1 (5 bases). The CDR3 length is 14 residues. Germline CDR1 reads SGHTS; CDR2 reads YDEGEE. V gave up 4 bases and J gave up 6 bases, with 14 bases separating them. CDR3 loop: CASSAGNSGQPQHF. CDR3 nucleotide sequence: TGTGCCAGCAGCGCAGGGAACTCGGGTCAGCCCCAGCATTTT.

DNA of the CDR3: TGCAGCGCGGGGACAGGGTCCCACGAGCAGTACTTC. It codes for CSAGTGSHEQYF. The chain links TRBV29-1 to TRBJ2-7; 9 bases map to TRBD1. Germline V gene lookup returns CDR1 SQVTM and CDR2 ANQGSEA. CDR3 length: 12 residues. Losses at the gene ends were 7 bases for V and 5 bases for J; bases not matched to a gene: 6.

Written as DNA, the CDR3 is TGTGCCAGCAGCTCGGGGATTGGGCGGGGAAACAATGAGCAGTTCTTC. It encodes CASSSGIGRGNNEQFF. The J gene is TRBJ2-1, the V gene TRBV5-5, with TRBD2 as a possible D gene (6 bases). V was cut by 3 bases and J by 5 bases, with 18 bases left in between. There are 16 residues in the CDR3. Germline lookup yields CDR1 SGHKS and CDR2 YYEKEE (reference sequence).

The CDR3 sequence is CASSLEAAGSTDTQYF. In DNA form, the CDR3 reads TGCGCCAGCAGCTTGGAAGCGGCGGGAAGCACAGATACGCAGTATTTT. The rearrangement links TRBV5-1 to TRBJ2-3, with D maybe TRBD2 (6 bases). The CDR3 loop spans 16 amino acids. V lost 0 bases to trimming and J lost 0 bases, with 11 bases between them. Germline CDR1 reads SGHRS; CDR2 reads YFSETQ.

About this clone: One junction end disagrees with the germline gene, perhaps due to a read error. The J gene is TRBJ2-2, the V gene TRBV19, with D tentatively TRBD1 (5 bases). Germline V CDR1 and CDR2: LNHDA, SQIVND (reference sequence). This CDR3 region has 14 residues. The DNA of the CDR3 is TGTGCCAGCAGTAGGGGCAGCGACACCGGGGAGCTGTTTTTT. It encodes CASSRGSDTGELFF.

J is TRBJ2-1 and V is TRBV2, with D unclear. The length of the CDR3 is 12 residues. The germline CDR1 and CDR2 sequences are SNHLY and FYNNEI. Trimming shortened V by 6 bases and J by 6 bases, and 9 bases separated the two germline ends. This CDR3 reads CASRLVGNEQFF. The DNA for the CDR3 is TGTGCCAGCAGGCTAGTGGGCAATGAGCAGTTCTTC.

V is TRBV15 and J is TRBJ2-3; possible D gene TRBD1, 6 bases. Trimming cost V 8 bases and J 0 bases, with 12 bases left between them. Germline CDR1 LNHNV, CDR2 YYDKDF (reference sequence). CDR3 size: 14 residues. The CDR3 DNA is TGTGCCACCCAAACAGGGTCCAGCACAGATACGCAGTATTTT. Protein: CATQTGSSTDTQYF.

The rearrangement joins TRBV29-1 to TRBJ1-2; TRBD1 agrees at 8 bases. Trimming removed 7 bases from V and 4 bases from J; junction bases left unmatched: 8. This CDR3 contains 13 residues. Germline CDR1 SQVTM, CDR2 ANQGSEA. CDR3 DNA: TGCAGCGCCAACGACAGGGGCGGCTATGGCTACACCTTC. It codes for CSANDRGGYGYTF.